This T cell receptor beta chain was retrieved from a study of cytomegalovirus exposure and HLA in healthy donors. On this clone itself: The antigen is unknown.

In germline, CDR1 is SQVTM, CDR2 ANQGSEA. CDR3 length: 14 residues. General study findings and limits: When analyzed later, a missense DCLRE1C variant was found to be linked to TCR beta V- and J-gene trimming.

Primers included in the PCR were 60 Vbeta and 13 Jbeta primers. Clones were read by immunoSEQ multiplex PCR, and TCRdb kept only the in-frame ones, dropping some. The profile shows about 77,000 clones, roughly 74% of them singletons. This receptor was obtained from a middle-aged man in good health and CMV-seronegative. Sample: PBMCs. This chain joins TRBV29-1 and TRBJ2-5; D may be TRBD1 (5 bases). The assigned J gene may be wrong: the sequence end matches TRBJ2-7 better. CDR3 coding DNA: TGCAGCGTCTGGTCACCTCGGCAGGGCGGCGAGCAGTACTTC. Translating gives CSVWSPRQGGEQYF.